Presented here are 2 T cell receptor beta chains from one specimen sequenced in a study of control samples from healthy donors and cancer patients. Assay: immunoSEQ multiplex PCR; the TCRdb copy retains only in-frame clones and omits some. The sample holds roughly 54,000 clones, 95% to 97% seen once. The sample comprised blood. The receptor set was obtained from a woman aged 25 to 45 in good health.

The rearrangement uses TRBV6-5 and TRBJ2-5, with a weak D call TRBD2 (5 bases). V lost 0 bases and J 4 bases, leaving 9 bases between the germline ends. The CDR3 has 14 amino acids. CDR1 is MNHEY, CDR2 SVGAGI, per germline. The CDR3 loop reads CASSYSHSGETQYF. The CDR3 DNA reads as TGTGCCAGCAGTTACTCCCACAGCGGAGAGACCCAGTACTTC.

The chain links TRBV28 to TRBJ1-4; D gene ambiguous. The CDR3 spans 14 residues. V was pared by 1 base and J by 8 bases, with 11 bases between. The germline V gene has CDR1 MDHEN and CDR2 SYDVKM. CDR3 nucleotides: TGTGCCAGCAGTTTATTCACAGAGCGAGAAAAACTGTTTTTT. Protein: CASSLFTEREKLFF. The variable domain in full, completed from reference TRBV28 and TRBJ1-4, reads DVKVTQSSRYLVKRTGEKVFLECVQDMDHENMFWYRQDPGLGLRLIYFSYDVKMKEKGDIPEGYSVSREKKERFSLILESASTNQTSMYLCASSLFTEREKLFFGSGTQLSVL.